This section outlines one T cell receptor (beta chain) sequence together with its context. The V gene lost 3 bases and the J gene lost 4 bases, with 7 bases spanning the gap. CDR3 size: 14 residues. Germline CDR1 reads SEHNR; CDR2 reads FQNEAQ (reference sequence). The source of the sample is a study of T cell responses to AZD1222 COVID-19 vaccine. Only in-frame clones appear in the TCRdb table, and some are missing; sequencing was by immunoSEQ multiplex PCR. The data contain about 180,000 clones, about 90% of them singletons. This receptor was obtained from an adult who received the AZD1222 COVID-19 vaccine. The sample here was peripheral blood, taken 28 days after the second AZD1222 dose. J is TRBJ2-6 and V is TRBV7-9; no definite D call. The CDR3 DNA is TGTGCCAGCAGCTTCCGATCCGGGGCCAACGTCCTGACTTTC. Residues: CASSFRSGANVLTF.